In this sample, the clone carrying this T cell receptor beta chain turned up a few times. This entry comes from a study of long-term antiretroviral therapy in people with HIV. The authors ran the immunoSEQ assay, v3.0, at survey level. Repertoires were generated with immunoSEQ multiplex PCR, while TCRdb's copy carries only in-frame clones and drops some. Among approximately 17,000 clones, 65% to 85% were seen once, and the ten largest hold 13% to 15%. CDR1 MNHEY and CDR2 SMNVEV come from the germline V gene (reference sequence). With V trimmed by 6 bases and J by 1 base, 14 bases remained unmatched. The CDR3 covers 17 residues.

The chain carries TRBV27 and TRBJ1-2; 7 bases line up with TRBD1. This specimen consisted of unsorted PBMCs, obtained less than 1.3 years before starting antiretroviral therapy. This receptor was taken from a young man with HIV. The CDR3 coding sequence is TGTGCCAGCAGGGATCTTAACACAGGGGATTTTAACTATGGCTACACCTTC. Its protein product is CASRDLNTGDFNYGYTF.